The 32 T cell receptor beta chains given below trace back to one sample, sequenced in a study of cytomegalovirus exposure and HLA in healthy donors. The primer mix had 60 Vbeta and 13 Jbeta primers. The data were produced by immunoSEQ multiplex PCR, yet TCRdb's version contains in-frame clones alone and is incomplete. Its table lists some 140,000 clones. The sequenced sample consisted of PBMCs. These receptors originate from a woman in her thirties or forties in good health and CMV-seronegative.

V is TRBV7-9 and J is TRBJ1-2; weak D call: TRBD1 (5 bases). The CDR3 runs to 15 residues. V dropped 1 base and J dropped 4 bases, with 13 bases sitting between them. Germline V lookup: CDR1 SEHNR, CDR2 FQNEAQ (reference sequence). The CDR3 sequence: CASSLGGTTGYGYTF. The CDR3 DNA sequence: TGTGCCAGCAGCTTAGGGGGCACCACGGGCTATGGCTACACCTTC.

The rearrangement links TRBV11-2 to TRBJ1-2; the D is unclear. Trimming shortened V by 2 bases and J by 4 bases, and 11 bases separated the two germline ends. CDR3 size: 14 residues. From germline, CDR1 is SGHAT and CDR2 FQNNGV. CDR3 sequence: CASSLTAASYGYTF. CDR3 DNA sequence: TGTGCCAGCAGCTTAACAGCGGCCAGCTATGGCTACACCTTC.

The rearrangement uses TRBV7-9 and TRBJ1-1, with 8 bases fitting TRBD1. Germline CDR1 is SEHNR and CDR2 is FQNEAQ (reference sequence). The CDR3 loop spans 13 amino acids. Trimming cost V 5 bases and J 5 bases; bases outside gene matches: 4. CDR3: CASSLTGGTEAFF. The CDR3 region has the DNA TGTGCCAGCAGCCTAACAGGGGGAACTGAAGCTTTCTTT.

The V and J genes are TRBV2 and TRBJ1-2, with 7 bases aligning to TRBD1. The CDR3 totals 17 residues. Germline-derived CDR1 and CDR2 are SNHLY and FYNNEI. V gave up 5 bases and J gave up 3 bases; unmatched junction bases: 15. DNA for the CDR3: TGTGCCAGCAGTCTAGGGACAGTGGGAAGGGGTGACTATGGCTACACCTTC. Residues: CASSLGTVGRGDYGYTF.

As regards this clone: A read error may account for a junction end that differs from germline. Other DNA sequences in this sample translate to the same CDR3. This chain connects TRBV5-1 to TRBJ1-4; D is perhaps TRBD1 (5 bases). The V gene's germline CDR1 is SGHRS and CDR2 YFSETQ. This CDR3 region has 14 residues. CDR3 sequence reads: CASSLAGGNEKLFF. The CDR3 bases are TGCGCCAGCAGTTTGGCGGGGGGTAATGAAAAACTGTTTTTT.

The rearrangement joins TRBV29-1 to TRBJ2-5; D not resolved. Germline V CDR1 and CDR2: SQVTM, ANQGSEA. The germline V and J ends were trimmed by 7 bases and 4 bases, with 16 bases remaining between them. This CDR3 contains 13 residues. CDR3 in DNA: TGCAGCGCCCGCGAACCCGCCCGAGAGACCCAGTACTTC. It specifies CSAREPARETQYF.

The chain links TRBV5-4 to TRBJ1-1; D is undetermined. The ends were cut back, 6 bases at V and 0 bases at J, with 6 bases in the middle. The CDR3 spans 12 residues. CDR1 and CDR2 from the germline V gene are SGHNT and YYREEE (reference sequence). CDR3 in amino acids: CASTRLNTEAFF. The CDR3 nucleotides read TGTGCCAGCACCCGGTTGAACACTGAAGCTTTCTTT.

The genes are TRBV7-3 and TRBJ2-1, with 12 bases fitting TRBD2. The germline CDR1 and CDR2 sequences are SGHTA and FQGTGA. Losses at the gene ends were 5 bases for V and 6 bases for J; bases not matched to a gene: 8. The CDR3 runs to 16 residues. Here the CDR3 reads CASSPSSGGASNEQFF. DNA for the CDR3: TGTGCCAGCAGCCCCTCTAGCGGGGGGGCGTCCAATGAGCAGTTCTTC.

The chain joins TRBV4-3 to TRBJ1-6; no firm D call. V was cut by 0 bases and J by 6 bases, with 9 bases left in between. The CDR3 length is 15 residues. Germline V gene data show CDR1 as LGHNA and CDR2 as YSLEER. The CDR3 DNA sequence: TGCGCCAGCAGCCAAGAAGCGGGTTTTAATTCACCCCTCCACTTT. This encodes CASSQEAGFNSPLHF.

This chain joins TRBV2 and TRBJ2-2; D unclear. Looked up from germline, CDR1 is SNHLY and CDR2 is FYNNEI. The CDR3 is made up of 12 amino acids. Trimming shortened V by 6 bases and J by 7 bases, and 9 bases separated the two germline ends. The CDR3 DNA reads TGTGCCAGCAGGCTACTCATCGGGGAGCTGTTTTTT. Translation gives CASRLLIGELFF.

The V call is TRBV7-6, the J call TRBJ2-1, with TRBD2 as a possible D gene (6 bases). The CDR3 is made up of 15 amino acids. The V and J ends lost 5 bases and 7 bases respectively, with 18 bases between them. Per germline, CDR1 SGHVS and CDR2 FNYEAQ. The CDR3 spells CASSLPGAGSNEQFF. CDR3 bases: TGTGCCAGCAGCCTCCCCGGGGCGGGGTCAAATGAGCAGTTCTTC.

This chain links TRBV7-2 with TRBJ2-1; D is perhaps TRBD1 (5 bases). Germline lookup yields CDR1 SGHTA and CDR2 FQGNSA. This CDR3 contains 14 residues. V was pared by 5 bases and J by 4 bases, with 12 bases between. Here the CDR3 DNA reads TGTGCCAGCAGCCCACCTGGGGCGTACAATGAGCAGTTCTTC. Amino acids: CASSPPGAYNEQFF.

The chain is built from TRBV9 and TRBJ2-2, with D uncertain. Germline-derived CDR1 and CDR2 are SGDLS and YYNGEE. The CDR3 totals 14 residues. Trimming shortened V by 0 bases and J by 4 bases, and 7 bases separated the two germline ends. The CDR3 region has the DNA TGTGCCAGCAGCGTAGTGGCTAGCACCGGGGAGCTGTTTTTT. It codes for CASSVVASTGELFF.

The chain carries TRBV6-5 and TRBJ1-1; no reliable D call. V was shortened by 7 bases and J by 3 bases, with 9 bases between the two germline ends. This CDR3 region has 12 residues. The germline CDR1 and CDR2 sequences are MNHEY and SVGAGI. The CDR3 nucleotides are TGTGCCAGCACCCGAGCGGACACTGAAGCTTTCTTT. As protein: CASTRADTEAFF.

The rearrangement uses TRBV7-2 and TRBJ1-1, with 8 bases identical to TRBD1. The CDR3 extends over 15 amino acids. The germline V gene has CDR1 SGHTA and CDR2 FQGNSA. The V and J ends lost 3 bases and 3 bases, in that order; junction bases with no gene match: 6. For the CDR3, the DNA is TGTGCCAGCAGCTTCGGACAGGGCCGATACACTGAAGCTTTCTTT. Amino acid sequence: CASSFGQGRYTEAFF.

V gene TRBV5-1 combines with J gene TRBJ1-1, with D maybe TRBD1 (6 bases). The V gene lost 0 bases and the J gene lost 0 bases, with 9 bases spanning the gap. There are 15 residues in the CDR3. The germline V gene has CDR1 SGHRS and CDR2 YFSETQ. CDR3 sequence reads: CASSLGGLLNTEAFF. The DNA of the CDR3 is TGCGCCAGCAGCTTGGGGGGGCTCTTGAACACTGAAGCTTTCTTT.

The chain has TRBV5-4 and TRBJ2-2, with 9 nucleotides matching TRBD1. CDR1 is SGHNT, CDR2 YYREEE, per germline (reference sequence). This CDR3 comprises 16 residues. The V gene end was trimmed by 3 bases and the J gene end by 7 bases; junction bases not matched to a gene: 10. The CDR3 nucleotides read TGTGCCAGCAGCTCGGCCGGGACAGGGAATAACGGGGAGCTGTTTTTT. It is translated as CASSSAGTGNNGELFF. The full variable domain, rest sourced from reference TRBV5-4 and TRBJ2-2, is ETGVTQSPTHLIKTRGQQVTLRCSSQSGHNTVSWYQQALGQGPQFIFQYYREEENGRGNFPPRFSGLQFPNYSSELNVNALELDDSALYLCASSSAGTGNNGELFFGEGSRLTVL.

The chain carries TRBV2 and TRBJ2-7; TRBD1 matches 7 bases. The V and J ends lost 8 bases and 2 bases, in that order; junction bases with no gene match: 9. Germline V gives CDR1 SNHLY, CDR2 FYNNEI. The CDR3 is 14 residues long. CDR3 loop: CASGPGQKTYEQYF. Written as DNA, the CDR3 is TGTGCCAGCGGACCGGGACAGAAGACCTACGAGCAGTACTTC.

J is TRBJ1-5 and V is TRBV6-5, with D possibly being TRBD1 (5 bases). This CDR3 region has 16 residues. Between the trimmed V and J ends, which lost 4 bases and 0 bases, there was a span of 13 bases. CDR1 MNHEY and CDR2 SVGAGI come from the germline V gene. CDR3 coding DNA: TGTGCCAGCAGTTCCTCCCCGACAGTTAGCAATCAGCCCCAGCATTTT. Translating it yields CASSSSPTVSNQPQHF.

The chain joins TRBV5-4 to TRBJ2-2, with D perhaps TRBD1 (7 bases). V gave up 0 bases and J gave up 7 bases, with 13 bases separating them. The CDR3 runs to 15 residues. Germline V gene lookup returns CDR1 SGHNT and CDR2 YYREEE (reference sequence). Here the CDR3 DNA reads TGTGCCAGCAGCTTGGTGGGCAGGGGGGACGGGGAGCTGTTTTTT. Residues: CASSLVGRGDGELFF.

This chain links TRBV18 with TRBJ1-2, with no clear D. This CDR3 is 12 amino acids long. Per germline, CDR1 KGHSH and CDR2 LQKENI. V was shortened by 3 bases and J by 8 bases, with 10 bases between the two germline ends. The CDR3 bases are TGTGCCAGCTCACCCATCCCTATAGGCTACACCTTC. It encodes CASSPIPIGYTF.

As for this clone: The same CDR3 arises from other DNA sequences in this sample as well. The chain recombines TRBV6-5 with TRBJ2-7; D might be TRBD2 (5 bases). Germline V CDR1 and CDR2: MNHEY, SVGAGI. Trimming removed 5 bases from V and 0 bases from J, with 11 bases in between. The length of the CDR3 is 14 residues. The CDR3: CASSRTVSSYEQYF. Written as DNA, the CDR3 is TGTGCCAGCAGTCGGACTGTTAGCTCCTACGAGCAGTACTTC.

The V call is TRBV19, the J call TRBJ1-5; 7 positions agree with TRBD1. V shed 1 base and J 7 bases; nucleotides not matched to a gene: 10. The CDR3 loop spans 16 amino acids. CDR1 is LNHDA and CDR2 is SQIVND in the germline V gene (reference sequence). The CDR3 region has the DNA TGTGCCAGTAGTATAGCTCTAGACAGGGTCGAGCAGCCCCAGCATTTT. Protein: CASSIALDRVEQPQHF. Supplemented by reference TRBV19 and TRBJ1-5, the full variable domain reads DGGITQSPKYLFRKEGQNVTLSCEQNLNHDAMYWYRQDPGQGLRLIYYSQIVNDFQKGDIAEGYSVSREKKESFPLTVTSAQKNPTAFYLCASSIALDRVEQPQHFGDGTRLSIL.

The chain carries TRBV5-4 and TRBJ2-7, with 10 bases fitting TRBD1. This CDR3 spans 14 amino acids. Germline values: CDR1 SGHNT, CDR2 YYREEE (reference sequence). The ends lost 2 bases at V and 3 bases at J; junction bases unmatched: 2. The DNA of the CDR3 is TGTGCCAGCAGCTTAGACAGGGGGCACTACGAGCAGTACTTC. Translation gives CASSLDRGHYEQYF.

V usage is TRBV7-3 and J usage is TRBJ1-6; 9 bases line up with TRBD1. Losses at the gene ends were 0 bases for V and 6 bases for J; bases not matched to a gene: 0. Germline V gene sequence: CDR1 SGHTA, CDR2 FQGTGA. The CDR3 consists of 15 residues. The CDR3 DNA reads as TGTGCCAGCAGCTTAACGGGACAGGGTAATTCACCCCTCCACTTT. Protein sequence: CASSLTGQGNSPLHF.

This chain links TRBV11-1 with TRBJ2-7; the D gene is possibly TRBD2 (6 bases). V lost 2 bases, J lost 3 bases, and 17 bases lay in between. CDR3 size: 16 residues. In germline, CDR1 is SGHAT, CDR2 FQDESV (reference sequence). The CDR3 coding sequence is TGTGCCAGCAGCTTAAGGAGGGCAGGGACCTACTACGAGCAGTACTTC. Translation: CASSLRRAGTYYEQYF.

The chain has TRBV6-6 and TRBJ2-7, with 10 bases matching TRBD1. Germline CDR1 and CDR2: MNHNY and SVGAGI (reference sequence). The CDR3 extends over 14 amino acids. J gave up 1 base and V 6 bases, and 3 bases lay outside the gene matches. The DNA of the CDR3 is TGTGCCAGCAGAGGGGGACAGGGGTCCTACGAGCAGTACTTC. Its protein is CASRGGQGSYEQYF.

This rearrangement joins TRBV5-1 to TRBJ2-2, with D perhaps matching TRBD2 (7 bases). From germline, CDR1 is SGHRS and CDR2 YFSETQ. The germline V and J ends were trimmed by 4 bases and 5 bases, with 21 bases remaining between them. The CDR3 is made up of 17 amino acids. The chain's CDR3 is CASSASGEGRRTGELFF. Here the CDR3 DNA reads TGCGCCAGCAGCGCTTCAGGGGAGGGACGACGAACCGGGGAGCTGTTTTTT.

The V call is TRBV6-1, the J call TRBJ1-2, with a weak D call TRBD1 (6 bases). The V gene lost 6 bases and the J gene lost 4 bases, with 21 bases spanning the gap. The CDR3 runs 16 residues. Per the germline V gene, CDR1 is MNHNS and CDR2 is SASEGT. The CDR3 here is CASRELQGGSGYGYTF. The CDR3 DNA is TGTGCCAGCAGGGAATTACAGGGTGGATCAGGCTATGGCTACACCTTC.

The chain is built from TRBV19 and TRBJ1-5; 7 nucleotides match TRBD1. CDR1 is LNHDA and CDR2 is SQIVND in the germline V gene (reference sequence). This CDR3 has 14 amino acids. The J segment lost 4 bases and the V segment lost 4 bases, leaving 4 bases of the junction unmatched. The CDR3 DNA is TGTGCCAGTAGTAAGGGACAGACAAATCAGCCCCAGCATTTT. This sequence encodes CASSKGQTNQPQHF.

V gene TRBV7-9 combines with J gene TRBJ2-7; 7 bases line up with TRBD1. After removal of 4 bases from V and 0 bases from J, the junction contained 9 bases not matched to a gene. Germline loops: CDR1 SEHNR, CDR2 FQNEAQ (reference sequence). The CDR3 is made up of 16 amino acids. The CDR3 DNA follows: TGTGCCAGCAGCTCTACAGGGGCCGTCCTCTCCTACGAGCAGTACTTC. Translated: CASSSTGAVLSYEQYF.

CDR3 bases: TGTGCCAGCAGCGCCGGGACAGAACAAAATCAGCCCCAGCATTTT. Amino acids: CASSAGTEQNQPQHF. This chain uses TRBV7-9 with TRBJ1-5; 7 bases are a match to TRBD1. Germline CDR1 and CDR2: SEHNR and FQNEAQ (reference sequence). The CDR3 is made up of 15 amino acids. J was trimmed by 4 bases and V by 5 bases; bases with no gene match: 8.